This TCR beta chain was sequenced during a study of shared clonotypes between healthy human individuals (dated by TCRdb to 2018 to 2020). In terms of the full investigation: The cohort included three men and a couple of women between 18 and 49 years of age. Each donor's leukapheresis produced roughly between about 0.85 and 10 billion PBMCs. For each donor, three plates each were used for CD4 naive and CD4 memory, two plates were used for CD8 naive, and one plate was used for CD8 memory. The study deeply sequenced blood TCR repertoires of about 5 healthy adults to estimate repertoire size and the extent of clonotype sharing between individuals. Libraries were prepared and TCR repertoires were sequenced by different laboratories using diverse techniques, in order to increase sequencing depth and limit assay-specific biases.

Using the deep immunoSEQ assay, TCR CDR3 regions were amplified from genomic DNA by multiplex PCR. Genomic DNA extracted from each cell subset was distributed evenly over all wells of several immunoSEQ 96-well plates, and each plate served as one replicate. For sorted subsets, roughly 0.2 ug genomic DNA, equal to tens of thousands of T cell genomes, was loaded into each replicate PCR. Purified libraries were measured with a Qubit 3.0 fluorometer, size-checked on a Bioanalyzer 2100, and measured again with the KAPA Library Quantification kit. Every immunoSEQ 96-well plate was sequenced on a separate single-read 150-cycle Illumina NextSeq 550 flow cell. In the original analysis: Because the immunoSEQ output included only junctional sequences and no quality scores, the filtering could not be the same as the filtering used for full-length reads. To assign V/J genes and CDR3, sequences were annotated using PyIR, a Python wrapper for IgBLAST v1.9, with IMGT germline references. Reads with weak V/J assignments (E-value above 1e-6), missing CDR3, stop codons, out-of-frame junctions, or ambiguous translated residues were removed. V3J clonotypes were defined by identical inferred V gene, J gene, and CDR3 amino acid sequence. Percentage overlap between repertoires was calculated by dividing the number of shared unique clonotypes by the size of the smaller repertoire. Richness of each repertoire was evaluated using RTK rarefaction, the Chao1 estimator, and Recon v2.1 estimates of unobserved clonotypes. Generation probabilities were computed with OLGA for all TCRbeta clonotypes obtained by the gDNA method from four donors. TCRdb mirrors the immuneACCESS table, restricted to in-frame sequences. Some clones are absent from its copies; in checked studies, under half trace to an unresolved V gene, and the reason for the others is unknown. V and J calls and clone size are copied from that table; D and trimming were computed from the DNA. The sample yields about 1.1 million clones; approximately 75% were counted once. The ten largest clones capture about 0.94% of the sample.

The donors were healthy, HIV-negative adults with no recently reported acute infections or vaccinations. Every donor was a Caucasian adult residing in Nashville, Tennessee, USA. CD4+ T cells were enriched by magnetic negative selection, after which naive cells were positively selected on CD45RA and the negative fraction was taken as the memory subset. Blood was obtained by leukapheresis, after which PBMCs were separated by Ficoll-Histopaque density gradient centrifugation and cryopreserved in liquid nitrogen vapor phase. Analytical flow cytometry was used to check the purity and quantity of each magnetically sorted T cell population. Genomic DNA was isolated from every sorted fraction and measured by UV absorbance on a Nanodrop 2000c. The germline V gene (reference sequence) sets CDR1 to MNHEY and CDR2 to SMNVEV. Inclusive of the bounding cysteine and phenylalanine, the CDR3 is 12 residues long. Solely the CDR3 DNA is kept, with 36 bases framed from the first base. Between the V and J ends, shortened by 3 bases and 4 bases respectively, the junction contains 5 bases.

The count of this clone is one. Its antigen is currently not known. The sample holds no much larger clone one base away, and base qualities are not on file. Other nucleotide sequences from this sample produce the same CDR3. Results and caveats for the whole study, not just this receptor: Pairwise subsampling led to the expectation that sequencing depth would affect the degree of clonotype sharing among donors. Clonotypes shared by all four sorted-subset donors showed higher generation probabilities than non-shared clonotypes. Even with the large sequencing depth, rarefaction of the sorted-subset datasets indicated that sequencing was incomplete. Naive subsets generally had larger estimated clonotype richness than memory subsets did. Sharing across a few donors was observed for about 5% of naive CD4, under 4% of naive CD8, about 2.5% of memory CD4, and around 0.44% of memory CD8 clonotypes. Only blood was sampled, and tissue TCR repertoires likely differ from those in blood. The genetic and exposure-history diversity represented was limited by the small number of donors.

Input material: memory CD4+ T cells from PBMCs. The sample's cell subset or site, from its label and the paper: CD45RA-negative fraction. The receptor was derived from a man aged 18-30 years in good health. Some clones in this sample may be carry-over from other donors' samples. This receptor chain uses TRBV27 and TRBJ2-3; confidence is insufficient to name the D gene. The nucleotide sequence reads TGTGCCAGCAGTTTTCTGGCAGATACGCAGTATTTT. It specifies CASSFLADTQYF.